This T cell receptor beta chain is drawn from a study of blood T cells in healthy people across ages. It was with a sample-barcoded 5' primer and a J-beta primer mix that a second PCR of roughly 7 to 11 cycles was run. TCRdb analysed the 5' RACE reads with MiXCR anew, one entry per CDR3 protein. The profile shows about 780,000 distinct CDR3 sequences, 35% to 50% of them singletons. With respect to this clonotype: This may stem from a read error, because a much larger clone lies one nucleotide away.

The CDR3 is 18 amino acids. Germline V gene sequence: CDR1 LGHDT, CDR2 YNNKEL (reference sequence). The sequence came from a man older than 75 in good health. The J gene is TRBJ2-1, the V gene TRBV3-1; TRBD2 agrees at 13 bases. The sample consisted of blood. The DNA of the CDR3 is TGTGCCTGCAGCCCCCGCAGCCTACTAGCGGGAGGGGGCGGTGAGCAGTTCTTC. Amino acid sequence: CACSPRSLLAGGGGEQFF.